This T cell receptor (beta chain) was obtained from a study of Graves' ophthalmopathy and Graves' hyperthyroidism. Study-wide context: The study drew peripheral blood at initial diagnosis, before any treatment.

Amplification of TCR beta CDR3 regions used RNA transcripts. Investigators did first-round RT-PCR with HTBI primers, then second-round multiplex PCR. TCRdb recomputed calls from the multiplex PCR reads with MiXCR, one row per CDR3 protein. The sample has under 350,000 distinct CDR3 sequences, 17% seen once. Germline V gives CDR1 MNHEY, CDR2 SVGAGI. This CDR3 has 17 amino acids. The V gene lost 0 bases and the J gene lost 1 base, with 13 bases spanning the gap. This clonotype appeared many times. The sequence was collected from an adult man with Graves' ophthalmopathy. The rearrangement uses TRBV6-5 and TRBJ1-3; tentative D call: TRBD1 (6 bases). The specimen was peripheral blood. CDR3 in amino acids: CASSYSSRGVSGNTIYF. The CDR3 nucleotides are TGTGCCAGCAGTTACTCCTCAAGGGGGGTATCTGGAAACACCATATATTTT.